The clone carrying this T cell receptor beta chain was observed a handful of times. As yet, its antigen is unknown. The record originates from a study of persistence of HIV-infected CD4 T cells. An overlapping HIV-1 Gag peptide pool stimulated these cells at about 0.91 ug/peptide/mL. Memory cells lacking CD40L and CD69 with high CD45RO were sorted. Donors had CD4+ T cell counts above 400 cells/uL and were CMV-seropositive. The libraries were made with immunoSEQ version 4 in survey mode. Sequencing used immunoSEQ multiplex PCR; TCRdb keeps in-frame clones, though not all of them. The table lists over 60,000 clones, roughly 77% of them singletons. The germline V gene has CDR1 SGDLS and CDR2 YYNGEE. After removal of 5 bases from V and 8 bases from J, the junction contained 6 bases not matched to a gene. The CDR3 extends over 13 amino acids.

The clonotype originates from an adult man with HIV who was CMV-seropositive. The rearrangement links TRBV9 to TRBJ1-3; the match to TRBD1 covers 8 bases. This material consisted of CD4+ T cells sorted from PBMCs after 18-hour stimulation, taken from a patient who received antiretroviral therapy. This chain's CDR3 is CASSSSTGDTIYF. The CDR3 region has the DNA TGTGCCAGCAGTTCCTCGACAGGGGACACCATATATTTT.